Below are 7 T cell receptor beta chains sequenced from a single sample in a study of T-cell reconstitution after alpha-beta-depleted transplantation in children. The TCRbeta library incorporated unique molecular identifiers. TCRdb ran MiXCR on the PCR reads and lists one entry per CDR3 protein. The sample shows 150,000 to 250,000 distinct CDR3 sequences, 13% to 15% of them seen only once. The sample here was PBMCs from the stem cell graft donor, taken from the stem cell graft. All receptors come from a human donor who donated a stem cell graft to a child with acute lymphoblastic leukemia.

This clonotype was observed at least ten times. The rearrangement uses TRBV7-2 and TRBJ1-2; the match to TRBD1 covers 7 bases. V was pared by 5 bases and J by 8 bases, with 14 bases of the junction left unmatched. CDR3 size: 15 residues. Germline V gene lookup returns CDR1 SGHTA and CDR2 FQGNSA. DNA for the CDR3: TGTGCCAGCAGCCTTTACAGGGGCGGCTTAGAGGGCTACACCTTC. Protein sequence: CASSLYRGGLEGYTF.

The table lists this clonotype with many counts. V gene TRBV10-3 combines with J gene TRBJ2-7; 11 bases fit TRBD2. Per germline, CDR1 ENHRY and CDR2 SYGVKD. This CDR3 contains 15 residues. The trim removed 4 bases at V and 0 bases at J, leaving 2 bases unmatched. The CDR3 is CAISVTSGISYEQYF. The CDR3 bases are TGTGCCATCAGTGTGACTAGCGGGATCTCCTACGAGCAGTACTTC.

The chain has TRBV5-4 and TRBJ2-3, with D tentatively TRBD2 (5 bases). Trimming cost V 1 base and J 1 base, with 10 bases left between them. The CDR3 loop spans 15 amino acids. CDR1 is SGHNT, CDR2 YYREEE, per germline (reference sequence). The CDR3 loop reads CASSLLRAGTDTQYF. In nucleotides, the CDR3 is TGTGCCAGCAGCTTGCTGCGAGCGGGCACAGATACGCAGTATTTT.

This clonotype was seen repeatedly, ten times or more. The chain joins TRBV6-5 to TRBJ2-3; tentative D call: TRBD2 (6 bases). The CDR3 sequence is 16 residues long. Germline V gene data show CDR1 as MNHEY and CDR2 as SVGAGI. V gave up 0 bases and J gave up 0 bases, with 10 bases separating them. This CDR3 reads CASSYSVAVSTDTQYF. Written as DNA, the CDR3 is TGTGCCAGCAGTTACTCGGTAGCGGTCAGCACAGATACGCAGTATTTT.

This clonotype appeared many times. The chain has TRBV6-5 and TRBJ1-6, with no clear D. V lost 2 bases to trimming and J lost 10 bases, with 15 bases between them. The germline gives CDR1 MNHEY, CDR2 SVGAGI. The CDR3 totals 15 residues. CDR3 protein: CASSYAGMVGSPLHF. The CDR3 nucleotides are TGTGCCAGCAGTTACGCGGGGATGGTAGGATCACCCCTCCACTTT.

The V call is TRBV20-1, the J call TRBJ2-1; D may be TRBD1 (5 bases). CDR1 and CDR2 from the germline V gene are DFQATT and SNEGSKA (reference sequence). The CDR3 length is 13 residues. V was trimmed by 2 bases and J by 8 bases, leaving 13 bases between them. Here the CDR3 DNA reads TGCAGTGCTAGACGCGCAGTAGGGGATGAGCAGTTCTTC. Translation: CSARRAVGDEQFF.

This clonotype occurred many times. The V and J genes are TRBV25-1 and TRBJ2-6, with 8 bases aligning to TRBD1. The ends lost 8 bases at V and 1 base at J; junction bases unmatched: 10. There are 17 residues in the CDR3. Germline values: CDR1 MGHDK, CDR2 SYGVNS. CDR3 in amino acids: CASGQGGIDSGANVLTF. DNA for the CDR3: TGTGCCAGCGGACAGGGAGGTATAGATTCTGGGGCCAACGTCCTGACTTTC. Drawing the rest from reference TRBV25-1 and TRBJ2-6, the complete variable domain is EADIYQTPRYLVIGTGKKITLECSQTMGHDKMYWYQQDPGMELHLIHYSYGVNSTEKGDLSSESTVSRIRTEHFPLTLESARPSHTSQYLCASGQGGIDSGANVLTFGAGSRLTVL.